Below are 27 T cell receptor beta chains sequenced from a single sample in a study of blood T cells in healthy people across ages. A second 7 to 11 cycle PCR used barcoded and J-beta primers. MiXCR, run by TCRdb on the 5' RACE reads, gives a single entry per CDR3 protein. In the table there are roughly 1,300,000 distinct CDR3 sequences, 59% of which are singletons. The source material was blood. The source of these receptors is a man aged 18 to 29 in good health.

Only a few counts were recorded for this clonotype. This chain connects TRBV20-1 to TRBJ2-7, with D unresolved. Germline-derived CDR1 and CDR2 are DFQATT and SNEGSKA (reference sequence). The CDR3 totals 14 residues. V was pared by 5 bases and J by 0 bases, with 14 bases between. CDR3 sequence: CSAQGYTYSYEQYF. Written as DNA, the CDR3 is TGCAGTGCTCAAGGATATACCTACTCCTACGAGCAGTACTTC.

The rearrangement uses TRBV20-1 and TRBJ1-2; D is undetermined. The ends were cut back, 1 base at V and 0 bases at J, with 18 bases in the middle. Germline loops: CDR1 DFQATT, CDR2 SNEGSKA (reference sequence). The CDR3 extends over 17 amino acids. CDR3 residues: CSARGPGQALANYGYTF. DNA of the CDR3: TGCAGTGCTAGAGGCCCCGGGCAGGCCCTAGCTAACTATGGCTACACCTTC.

The chain is built from TRBV20-1 and TRBJ1-5, with 11 bases identical to TRBD1. V lost 0 bases, J lost 6 bases, and 4 bases stayed unmatched. Germline V gene sequence: CDR1 DFQATT, CDR2 SNEGSKA (reference sequence). The CDR3 is 15 amino acids. CDR3 protein: CSAREGQGESQPQHF. CDR3 DNA: TGCAGTGCTAGAGAGGGACAGGGGGAAAGTCAGCCCCAGCATTTT.

J is TRBJ1-1 and V is TRBV25-1; 7 bases align to TRBD1. With 3 bases clipped from V and 6 bases from J, the junction kept 7 bases outside the gene matches. This CDR3 comprises 14 residues. Germline assignment: CDR1 MGHDK and CDR2 SYGVNS. This CDR3 reads CASSETGSISEAFF. The CDR3 region has the DNA TGTGCCAGCAGTGAGACAGGGTCCATCTCTGAAGCTTTCTTT.

The J gene is TRBJ2-2, the V gene TRBV27; a weak D match, TRBD2 (6 bases). V was trimmed by 10 bases and J by 3 bases, leaving 15 bases between them. Germline CDR1 MNHEY, CDR2 SMNVEV (reference sequence). The CDR3 has 14 amino acids. The CDR3 loop reads CATTPGTDTGELFF. CDR3 sequence (DNA): TGTGCCACAACCCCAGGGACTGACACCGGGGAGCTGTTTTTT.

The chain is built from TRBV13 and TRBJ1-1, with no clear D. The germline gives CDR1 PRHDT, CDR2 FYEKMQ (reference sequence). The CDR3 contains 15 residues. The ends were cut back, 6 bases at V and 5 bases at J, with 19 bases in the middle. In nucleotides, the CDR3 is TGTGCCAGCAGGAAACAACATATTCGGAGGACTGAAGCTTTCTTT. It codes for CASRKQHIRRTEAFF. Full variable domain (remainder filled in from reference TRBV13 and TRBJ1-1): AAGVIQSPRHLIKEKRETATLKCYPIPRHDTVYWYQQGPGQDPQFLISFYEKMQSDKGSIPDRFSAQQFSDYHSELNMSSLELGDSALYFCASRKQHIRRTEAFFGQGTRLTVV.

CDR3 in DNA: TGCGCCAGCAGCCAAGGCCGACTAGCGGGAGCTGGGGGCAATGAGCAGTTCTTC. Its translation: CASSQGRLAGAGGNEQFF. The chain links TRBV4-1 to TRBJ2-1, with 12 bases lining up with TRBD2. Germline V gives CDR1 MGHRA, CDR2 YSYEKL. The trim removed 1 base at V and 6 bases at J, leaving 10 bases unmatched. The CDR3 loop spans 18 amino acids.

Remarks on this clonotype: At one end, the junction sequence differs from germline, possibly due to a read error. Written as DNA, the CDR3 is TGCTCGGGGGAGGCCACAGATACGCAGTATTTT. This gives the protein CSGEATDTQYF. The V call is TRBV7-9, the J call TRBJ2-3; D is possibly TRBD2 (6 bases). CDR3 length equals 11 residues. Germline values: CDR1 SEHNR, CDR2 FQNEAQ (reference sequence).

The chain has TRBV29-1 and TRBJ2-7, with D perhaps matching TRBD2 (5 bases). Trimming removed 7 bases at V and 0 bases at J, with 10 bases between. The CDR3 is 12 residues long. Germline V CDR1 and CDR2: SQVTM, ANQGSEA. The CDR3 region is CSALGVSYEQYF. As DNA, the CDR3 is TGCAGCGCCCTCGGGGTCTCCTACGAGCAGTACTTC.

The chain combines TRBV6-5 with TRBJ2-1; D ambiguous. Between the trimmed V and J ends, which lost 10 bases and 4 bases, there was a span of 17 bases. The length of the CDR3 is 14 residues. The germline gives CDR1 MNHEY, CDR2 SVGAGI. In DNA form, the CDR3 reads TGTGCCACCTCGGTGGGGTTGGAATACAATGAGCAGTTCTTC. This translates into CATSVGLEYNEQFF.

V and J are TRBV20-1 and TRBJ2-5, with 7 bases lining up with TRBD2. The junction had 6 bases not matched to a gene; V was cut back by 1 base and J by 4 bases. The CDR3 runs 14 residues. The germline V gene encodes CDR1 DFQATT and CDR2 SNEGSKA (reference sequence). CDR3 nucleotide sequence: TGCAGTGCTAGAGCCGGACTAGGGGCAGAGACCCAGTACTTC. Protein: CSARAGLGAETQYF.

The chain has TRBV4-1 and TRBJ1-1; TRBD1 is a possible D gene (5 bases). The CDR3 is 14 amino acids. Trimming cost V 1 base and J 3 bases, with 9 bases left between them. The germline gives CDR1 MGHRA, CDR2 YSYEKL. The CDR3 coding sequence is TGCGCCAGCAGCCAAGGAGACAGCCACACTGAAGCTTTCTTT. This encodes CASSQGDSHTEAFF.

This clonotype was detected only once. This chain links TRBV5-1 with TRBJ2-3, with TRBD2 identical over 8 bases. Germline assignment: CDR1 SGHRS and CDR2 YFSETQ. V was clipped by 0 bases and J by 4 bases; unmatched bases: 7. CDR3 length: 16 residues. The CDR3 loop is CASSLAGGLGPDTQYF. CDR3 nucleotides: TGCGCCAGCAGCTTGGCGGGGGGACTAGGACCAGATACGCAGTATTTT.

The chain joins TRBV18 to TRBJ2-6, with D maybe TRBD2 (5 bases). The CDR3 runs to 16 residues. Germline V gene data show CDR1 as KGHSH and CDR2 as LQKENI. Between the trimmed V and J ends, which lost 0 bases and 2 bases, there was a span of 8 bases. CDR3 residues: CASSPPTGTGANVLTF. CDR3 in DNA: TGTGCCAGCTCACCACCAACCGGGACTGGGGCCAACGTCCTGACTTTC.

As for this clonotype: An end of the junction differs from the germline gene, which may be a read error. V gene TRBV11-1 combines with J gene TRBJ1-1, with D unclear. Germline loops: CDR1 SGHAT, CDR2 FQDESV (reference sequence). The CDR3 contains 12 residues. In DNA form, the CDR3 reads TGTGCCAACAGCCCGAGGACGGATGAAGCTTTCTTT. This translates into CANSPRTDEAFF.

This clonotype showed up just a few times. The V gene is TRBV6-5, the J gene TRBJ2-5; D is ambiguous. V lost 5 bases and J lost 3, with 10 bases in between. Per germline, CDR1 MNHEY and CDR2 SVGAGI. CDR3 length: 13 amino acids. CDR3 in amino acids: CASSINPKETQYF. The CDR3 coding sequence is TGTGCCAGCAGTATCAACCCGAAAGAGACCCAGTACTTC.

The chain has TRBV28 and TRBJ2-6; no clear D. V gave up 7 bases and J gave up 4 bases, with 5 bases separating them. Germline lookup yields CDR1 MDHEN and CDR2 SYDVKM. This CDR3 region has 12 residues. The CDR3 DNA reads TGTGCCAGCACTCCAGGGGCCAACGTCCTGACTTTC. It codes for CASTPGANVLTF.

Remarks on this clonotype: Being one base from a much bigger clone, this may be a read error. J is TRBJ2-3 and V is TRBV20-1; tentatively, D is TRBD2 (6 bases). CDR1 is DFQATT, CDR2 SNEGSKA, per germline (reference sequence). V shed 1 base and J shed 3 bases, with 17 bases lying between them. The CDR3 is 16 residues long. The CDR3: CSARGPGLFLTDTQYF. In DNA form, the CDR3 reads TGCAGTGCTAGAGGACCGGGACTTTTTTTAACAGATACGCAGTATTTT.

The chain uses TRBV29-1 and TRBJ2-1; D is unresolved. There are 12 residues in the CDR3. Trimming removed 7 bases from V and 6 bases from J, with 13 bases in between. Germline V gene lookup returns CDR1 SQVTM and CDR2 ANQGSEA. The CDR3, as DNA: TGCAGCGGCCGGTCGGAAGGCAATGAGCAGTTCTTC. Translation: CSGRSEGNEQFF.

The chain joins TRBV29-1 to TRBJ1-1; no clear D gene. The V end was cut by 5 bases, the J end by 8 bases, with 18 bases between. This CDR3 region has 13 residues. From germline, CDR1 is SQVTM and CDR2 ANQGSEA. The DNA of the CDR3 is TGCAGCGTTAGGGAAAACGACGCTTCAGAAGCTTTCTTT. Its protein product is CSVRENDASEAFF. The whole variable domain, filled in from reference TRBV29-1 and TRBJ1-1, reads SAVISQKPSRDICQRGTSLTIQCQVDSQVTMMFWYRQQPGQSLTLIATANQGSEATYESGFVIDKFPISRPNLTFSTLTVSNMSPEDSSIYLCSVRENDASEAFFGQGTRLTVV.

CDR3 loop: CASSPSTGVETNEKLFF. The DNA for the CDR3 is TGTGCCAGCAGCCCATCGACAGGGGTGGAAACTAATGAAAAACTGTTTTTT. The J gene is TRBJ1-4, the V gene TRBV5-6, with TRBD1 matching 8 bases. This CDR3 is 17 amino acids long. The germline CDR1 and CDR2 sequences are SGHDT and YYEEEE. V gave up 4 bases and J gave up 1 base; unmatched junction bases: 9.

This chain links TRBV18 with TRBJ1-6; D is uncertain. CDR1 and CDR2 (germline): KGHSH, LQKENI. The V and J ends lost 6 bases and 7 bases respectively, with 13 bases between them. The CDR3 has 14 amino acids. Written as DNA, the CDR3 is TGTGCCAGCTCGCCGGGTTTCAACAATTCACCCCTCCACTTT. Protein product: CASSPGFNNSPLHF. Full variable domain (missing parts from reference TRBV18 and TRBJ1-6): NAGVMQNPRHLVRRRGQEARLRCSPMKGHSHVYWYRQLPEEGLKFMVYLQKENIIDESGMPKERFSAEFPKEGPSILRIQQVVRGDSAAYFCASSPGFNNSPLHFGNGTRLTVT.

The rearrangement links TRBV12-3 or TRBV12-4 to TRBJ2-5; 11 nucleotides align to TRBD2. The V gene end was trimmed by 6 bases and the J gene end by 6 bases; junction bases not matched to a gene: 6. This CDR3 spans 14 amino acids. CDR3 sequence: CASRLTSGVQTQYF. CDR3 coding DNA: TGTGCCAGCAGACTGACTAGCGGGGTGCAGACCCAGTACTTC.

J is TRBJ2-5 and V is TRBV10-1; the match to TRBD1 covers 8 bases. The J call is uncertain, as TRBJ2-7 better fits the DNA end. The CDR3 covers 15 residues. The V gene's germline CDR1 is WNHNN and CDR2 SYGVQD (reference sequence). The DNA of the CDR3 is TGCGCCAGCAGTCAGAGTACAGGGACAGGCTTCGAGCAGTACTTC. Amino acid sequence: CASSQSTGTGFEQYF.

The chain uses TRBV10-2 and TRBJ2-6, with D hard to call. V lost 8 bases to trimming and J lost 2 bases, with 7 bases between them. The CDR3 has 13 residues. Germline CDR1 and CDR2: WSHSY and SAAADI. Here the CDR3 DNA reads TGCGCCAGCGCTCCCACTGGGGCCAACGTCCTGACTTTC. As protein: CASAPTGANVLTF.

The V gene is TRBV2, the J gene TRBJ1-2; the match to TRBD1 covers 7 bases. Unmatched junction bases numbered 12, after V lost 6 bases and J lost 8 bases. The germline gives CDR1 SNHLY, CDR2 FYNNEI. The CDR3 covers 14 residues. The CDR3, as DNA: TGTGCCAGCAGAGCCGACAGGGTCAAAGGGGGCTACACCTTC. Protein sequence: CASRADRVKGGYTF.

Concerning this clonotype itself: One junction end disagrees with the germline gene, perhaps due to a read error. The chain combines TRBV18 with TRBJ2-1; the D gene is possibly TRBD2 (6 bases). The last part of the DNA fits TRBJ2-7 better; the J call may be wrong. CDR1 KGHSH and CDR2 LQKENI come from the germline V gene. This CDR3 is 15 amino acids long. CDR3 coding DNA: TGCGCCAGCTCACCCATCTCCGGACTACCCTACGAGCAGTACTTC. Protein: CASSPISGLPYEQYF.